The 17 T cell receptor beta chains in this list originate from one sample, sequenced in a study of Graves' ophthalmopathy and Graves' hyperthyroidism. Amplified TCR beta CDR3 regions were obtained using RNA transcripts as template. Investigators did first-round RT-PCR with HTBI primers, then second-round multiplex PCR. TCRdb reanalysed the multiplex PCR reads using MiXCR and keeps one entry per CDR3 protein. This sample carries 400,000 to 500,000 distinct CDR3 sequences, over 20% of them seen once, and the ten largest clones take under 3.5%. The sequenced material came from peripheral blood. These receptors all stem from a young woman with stable Graves' hyperthyroidism.

This clonotype has at least ten counts. The chain employs TRBV27 and TRBJ1-5; D may be TRBD1 (5 bases). The germline V and J ends were trimmed by 10 bases and 2 bases, with 15 bases remaining between them. Looked up from germline, CDR1 is MNHEY and CDR2 is SMNVEV (reference sequence). The CDR3 contains 14 residues. The CDR3 is CATERGGGNQPQHF. DNA for the CDR3: TGTGCCACCGAAAGGGGAGGGGGCAATCAGCCCCAGCATTTT.

This clonotype has a count of ten or more. V gene TRBV28 combines with J gene TRBJ1-2; 10 nucleotides agree with TRBD1. The CDR3 has 15 amino acids. Trimming took 2 bases from V and 5 from J; bases not matched to a gene: 5. Germline loops: CDR1 MDHEN, CDR2 SYDVKM. CDR3 residues: CASSLRGQGVYGYTF. For the CDR3, the DNA is TGTGCCAGCAGTTTAAGAGGACAGGGGGTATATGGCTACACCTTC.

This rearrangement joins TRBV12-3 or TRBV12-4 to TRBJ1-1; possibly TRBD1 for D (5 bases). The CDR3 loop spans 12 amino acids. V dropped 3 bases and J dropped 8 bases, with 10 bases sitting between them. The CDR3 DNA reads as TGTGCCAGCAGTTTCGGGGGTTTGGAAGCTTTCTTT. It translates to CASSFGGLEAFF.

This clonotype was recorded at least ten times. The chain is built from TRBV5-5 and TRBJ2-2; 9 nucleotides align to TRBD2. Germline V gene sequence: CDR1 SGHKS, CDR2 YYEKEE (reference sequence). Trimming cost V 4 bases and J 4 bases; bases outside gene matches: 8. This CDR3 region has 16 residues. The CDR3 coding sequence is TGTGCCAGCAGCCCGAGGCGGGAGGGCCTCACCGGGGAGCTGTTTTTT. It specifies CASSPRREGLTGELFF.

This clonotype was observed many times. CDR3: CASSLTTRSTGELFF. Here the CDR3 DNA reads TGTGCCAGCAGTCTAACCACTCGAAGCACCGGGGAGCTGTTTTTT. This chain uses TRBV6-2 or TRBV6-3 with TRBJ2-2; D is unclear. V gave up 5 bases and J gave up 4 bases, with 14 bases separating them. The CDR3 is 15 residues long. Germline V lookup: CDR1 MNHEY, CDR2 SVGEGT.

The V call is TRBV10-3, the J call TRBJ2-6; D perhaps matches TRBD2 (5 bases). The CDR3 sequence is 15 residues long. Trimming cost V 8 bases and J 3 bases, with 14 bases left between them. Per germline, CDR1 ENHRY and CDR2 SYGVKD. In nucleotides, the CDR3 is TGTGCCATCGGACTGAAAGGAGGTGGGGCCAACGTCCTGACTTTC. Amino acid sequence: CAIGLKGGGANVLTF.

This chain connects TRBV6-5 to TRBJ1-5; D is unclear. CDR1 and CDR2 (germline): MNHEY, SVGAGI. The CDR3 loop spans 14 amino acids. V was pared by 0 bases and J by 4 bases, with 7 bases between. CDR3 amino acids: CASSYSRNNQPQHF. The CDR3 nucleotides read TGTGCCAGCAGTTACTCGAGGAATAATCAGCCCCAGCATTTT.

This clonotype was detected ten times or more. This chain links TRBV12-3 or TRBV12-4 with TRBJ2-5; 8 nucleotides line up with TRBD2. V lost 5 bases to trimming and J lost 5 bases; unmatched junction nucleotides: 25. This CDR3 comprises 20 residues. CDR3 coding DNA: TGTGCCAGCAGTGGTCCTACTAGCGGTCAACGCCGGATAGGCGGCGAGACCCAGTACTTC. Translating gives CASSGPTSGQRRIGGETQYF.

This chain links TRBV12-3 or TRBV12-4 with TRBJ2-7; TRBD2 matches at 7 bases. Germline trimming cut 6 bases from V and 2 bases from J; bases unmatched to any gene: 10. The CDR3 sequence is 15 residues long. The DNA of the CDR3 is TGTGCCAGCAGCCCCGGAACTAGCGTCACCTACGAGCAGTACTTC. Translated, it gives CASSPGTSVTYEQYF.

This clonotype was found many times. The rearrangement joins TRBV30 to TRBJ2-7; unclear D gene. CDR3 size: 12 residues. Trimming took off 2 bases at V and 0 bases at J, with 5 bases between the two ends. Germline V CDR1 and CDR2: GTSNPN, SVGIG (reference sequence). The CDR3 DNA follows: TGTGCCTGGAGTCATCACTCCTACGAGCAGTACTTC. It yields the protein CAWSHHSYEQYF.

This clonotype was seen repeatedly, ten times or more. The rearrangement links TRBV6-1 to TRBJ2-5; a possible D gene is TRBD2 (6 bases). CDR1 is MNHNS, CDR2 SASEGT, per germline. The CDR3 runs to 13 residues. V lost 1 base and J 5 bases, leaving 8 bases between the germline ends. The CDR3 DNA is TGTGCCAGCAGTGAAGATGGGGGGGAGACCCAGTACTTC. This encodes CASSEDGGETQYF.

At least ten counts were recorded for this clonotype. The genes are TRBV27 and TRBJ1-2; D unresolved. Germline loops: CDR1 MNHEY, CDR2 SMNVEV (reference sequence). The ends were cut back, 3 bases at V and 4 bases at J, with 12 bases in the middle. The CDR3 covers 14 residues. The CDR3 loop reads CASSLAAGLYGYTF. CDR3 in DNA: TGTGCCAGCAGTTTGGCGGCTGGACTCTATGGCTACACCTTC.

The table lists this clonotype with many counts. The chain employs TRBV12-3 or TRBV12-4 and TRBJ1-1, with D unresolved. The CDR3 covers 13 residues. The V gene lost 6 bases and the J gene lost 1 base, with 9 bases spanning the gap. The CDR3, as DNA: TGTGCCAGCAGCCCCACAAGGAACACTGAAGCTTTCTTT. This gives the protein CASSPTRNTEAFF.

This clonotype was seen at least ten times. The chain joins TRBV5-1 to TRBJ1-3; no definite D call. This CDR3 comprises 15 residues. CDR1 SGHRS and CDR2 YFSETQ come from the germline V gene. The V gene lost 0 bases and the J gene lost 3 bases, with 10 bases spanning the gap. CDR3 sequence reads: CASSLAGIGGNTIYF. The CDR3 bases are TGCGCCAGCAGCTTGGCAGGTATAGGTGGAAACACCATATATTTT.

This clonotype was found many times. It may be a read error: a sequence one base away is much more abundant. The chain couples TRBV6-1 to TRBJ1-1, with D perhaps matching TRBD1 (6 bases). V lost 5 bases to trimming and J lost 7 bases, with 8 bases between them. The CDR3 contains 11 residues. Germline values: CDR1 MNHNS, CDR2 SASEGT. CDR3 sequence: CASSRQDEAFF. DNA for the CDR3: TGTGCCAGCAGTCGACAGGATGAAGCTTTCTTT.

This clonotype was seen ten or more times. The rearrangement links TRBV29-1 to TRBJ2-7; 11 bases are shared with TRBD2. This CDR3 contains 13 residues. CDR1 is SQVTM and CDR2 is ANQGSEA in the germline V gene. The CDR3 sequence: CRDTSGSPYEQYF. The CDR3 DNA is TGCAGGGATACTAGCGGGAGTCCCTACGAGCAGTACTTC.

Ten or more counts support this clonotype. V and J are TRBV12-3 or TRBV12-4 and TRBJ2-7; possible D gene TRBD2, 6 bases. V was trimmed by 5 bases and J by 2 bases, leaving 13 bases between them. The CDR3 covers 14 residues. The CDR3 sequence is CASSRDGTAYEQYF. CDR3 DNA: TGTGCCAGCAGTCGTGACGGGACTGCCTACGAGCAGTACTTC.